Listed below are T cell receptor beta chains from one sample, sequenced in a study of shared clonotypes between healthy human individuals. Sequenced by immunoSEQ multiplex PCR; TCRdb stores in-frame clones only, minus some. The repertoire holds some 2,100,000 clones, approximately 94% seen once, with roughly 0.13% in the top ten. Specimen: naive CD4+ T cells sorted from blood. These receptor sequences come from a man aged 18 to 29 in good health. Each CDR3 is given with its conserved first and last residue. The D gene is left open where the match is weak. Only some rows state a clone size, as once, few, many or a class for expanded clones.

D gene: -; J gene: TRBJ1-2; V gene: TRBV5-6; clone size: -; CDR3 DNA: TGTGCCAGCAGCTTGCGGGGACAAAACTATGGCTACACCTTC; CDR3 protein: CASSLRGQNYGYTF
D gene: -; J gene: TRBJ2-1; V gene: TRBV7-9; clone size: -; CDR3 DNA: TGTGCCAGCAGCTTAATGGGGCAGGGAATAAATGAGCAGTTCTTC; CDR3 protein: CASSLMGQGINEQFF
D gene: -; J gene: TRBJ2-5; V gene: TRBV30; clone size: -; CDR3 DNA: TGTGCCTGGGGCCCTAGCGTTGGGACCCAGTACTTC; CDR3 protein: CAWGPSVGTQYF
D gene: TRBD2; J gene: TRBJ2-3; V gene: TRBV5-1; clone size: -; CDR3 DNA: TGCGCCAGCAGCCCTACTAGCGGCCTTAGCACAGATACGCAGTATTTT; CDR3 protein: CASSPTSGLSTDTQYF
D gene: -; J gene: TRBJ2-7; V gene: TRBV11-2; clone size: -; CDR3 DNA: TGTGCCAGCAGCTTAGCCCACTCTTGGGCTACCTACGAGCAGTACTTC; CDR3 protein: CASSLAHSWATYEQYF
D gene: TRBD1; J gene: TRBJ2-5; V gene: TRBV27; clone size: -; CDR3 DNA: TGTGCCAGCAGCTGGACAGGGATCCAAGAGACCCAGTACTTC; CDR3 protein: CASSWTGIQETQYF
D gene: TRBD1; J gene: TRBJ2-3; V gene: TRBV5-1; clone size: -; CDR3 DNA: TGCGCCAGCAGCTCACCGGGACAGGGGGATACGCAGTATTTT; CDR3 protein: CASSSPGQGDTQYF
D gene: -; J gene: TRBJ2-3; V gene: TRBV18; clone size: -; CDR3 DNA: TGTGCCAGCTCACCACCGAACCGCGTTCTTAGCACAGATACGCAGTATTTT; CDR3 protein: CASSPPNRVLSTDTQYF
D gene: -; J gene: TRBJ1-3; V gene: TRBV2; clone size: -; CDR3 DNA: TGTGCCAGCAGTGAACTATCAGGACAAACCTCTGGAAACACCATATATTTT; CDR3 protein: CASSELSGQTSGNTIYF
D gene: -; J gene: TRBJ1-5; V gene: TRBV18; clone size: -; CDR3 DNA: TGTGCCAGCTCACCACGAGGGGGCAATCAGCCCCAGCATTTT; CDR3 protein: CASSPRGGNQPQHF
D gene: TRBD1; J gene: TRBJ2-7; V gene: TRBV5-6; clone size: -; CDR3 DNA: TGTGCCAGCAGCCCAGGGGGACAACTTTGGTACGAGCAGTACTTC; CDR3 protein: CASSPGGQLWYEQYF
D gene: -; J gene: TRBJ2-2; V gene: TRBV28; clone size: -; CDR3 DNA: TGTGCCAGCACCCCAGGACAGTCGAACACCGGGGAGCTGTTTTTT; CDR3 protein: CASTPGQSNTGELFF
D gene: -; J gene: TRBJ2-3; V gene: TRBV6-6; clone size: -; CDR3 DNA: TGTGCCAGCACCCCCCCGGTGACGGATACGCAGTATTTT; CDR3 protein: CASTPPVTDTQYF
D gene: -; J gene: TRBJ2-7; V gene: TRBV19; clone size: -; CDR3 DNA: TGTGCCAGTAGTATGGGACTGGGGTTAGCGCAGTACTTC; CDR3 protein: CASSMGLGLAQYF
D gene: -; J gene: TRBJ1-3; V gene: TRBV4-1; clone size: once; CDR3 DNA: TGCGCCAGCAGCCAAGACCTACCCCTCTCCGGCGGAAACACCATATATTTT; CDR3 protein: CASSQDLPLSGGNTIYF
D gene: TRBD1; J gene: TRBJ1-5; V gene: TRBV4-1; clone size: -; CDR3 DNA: TGCGCCAGCAGCGTGGGACAGGGAAGGTGGGGCAATCAGCCCCAGCATTTT; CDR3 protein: CASSVGQGRWGNQPQHF
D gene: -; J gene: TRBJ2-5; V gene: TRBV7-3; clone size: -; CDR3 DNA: TGTGCCAGCAGCGCCATGGGTTTAGAGACCCAGTACTTC; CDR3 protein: CASSAMGLETQYF
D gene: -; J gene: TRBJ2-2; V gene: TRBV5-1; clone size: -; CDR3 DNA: TGCGCCAGCAGCCTAGAGGCAGGGAAAGCCGGGGAGCTGTTTTTT; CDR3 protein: CASSLEAGKAGELFF
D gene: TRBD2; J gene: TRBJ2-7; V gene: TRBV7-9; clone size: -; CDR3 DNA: TGTGCCAGCGGGACTACCCCAAGTAACGAGCAGTACTTC; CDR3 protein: CASGTTPSNEQYF
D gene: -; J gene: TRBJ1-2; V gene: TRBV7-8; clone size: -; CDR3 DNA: TGTGCCAGCAGCTTAGACGGGGGGACAAGCTATGGCTACACCTTC; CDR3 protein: CASSLDGGTSYGYTF
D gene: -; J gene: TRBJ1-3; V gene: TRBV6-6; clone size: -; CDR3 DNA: TGTGCCAGCGGGGTTTACTCTGGAAACACCATATATTTT; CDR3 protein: CASGVYSGNTIYF
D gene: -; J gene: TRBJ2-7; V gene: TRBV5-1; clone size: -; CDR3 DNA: TGCGCCAGCAGCACAAACCGGGACACCAATCGTTACGAGCAGTACTTC; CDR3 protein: CASSTNRDTNRYEQYF
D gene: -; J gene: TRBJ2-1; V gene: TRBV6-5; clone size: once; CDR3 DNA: TGTGCCAGCAGTTATTCTGGACTGGGGTTCTACAATGAGCAGTTCTTC; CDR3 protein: CASSYSGLGFYNEQFF
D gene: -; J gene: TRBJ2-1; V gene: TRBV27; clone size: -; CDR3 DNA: TGTGCCAGCAGTTTATCGATGACAGTCCCAGGGGAGCAGTTCTTC; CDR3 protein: CASSLSMTVPGEQFF
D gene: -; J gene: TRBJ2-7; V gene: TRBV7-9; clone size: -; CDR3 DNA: TGTGCCAGCAGCTTGGGGACCCATGCCTACGAGCAGTACTTC; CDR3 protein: CASSLGTHAYEQYF
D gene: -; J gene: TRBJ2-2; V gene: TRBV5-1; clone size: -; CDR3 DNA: TGCGCCAGCAGCTTGGGGGGAAACCTGTTTAACGGGGAGCTGTTTTTT; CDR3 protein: CASSLGGNLFNGELFF
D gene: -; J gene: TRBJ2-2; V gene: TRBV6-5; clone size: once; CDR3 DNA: TGTGCCAGCAGTAGGGGCGACACCGGGGAGCTGTTTTTT; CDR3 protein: CASSRGDTGELFF
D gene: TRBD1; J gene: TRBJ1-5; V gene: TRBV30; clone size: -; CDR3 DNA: TGTGCCTGGAGTCCGGGACAGGGGGGCAATCAGCCCCAGCATTTT; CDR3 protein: CAWSPGQGGNQPQHF
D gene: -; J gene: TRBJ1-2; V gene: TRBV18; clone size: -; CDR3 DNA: TGTGCCAGCTCACCAGGGATGGACTATGGCTACACCTTC; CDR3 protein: CASSPGMDYGYTF
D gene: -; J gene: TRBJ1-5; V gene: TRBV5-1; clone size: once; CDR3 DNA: TGCGCCAGCAGCCCCGGACTATTTTTCAATCAGCCCCAGCATTTT; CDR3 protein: CASSPGLFFNQPQHF
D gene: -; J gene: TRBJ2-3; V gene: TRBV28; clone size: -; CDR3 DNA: TGTGCCAGCAGTTTCACTTATACGTACAGGGACCACACAGATACGCAGTATTTT; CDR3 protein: CASSFTYTYRDHTDTQYF
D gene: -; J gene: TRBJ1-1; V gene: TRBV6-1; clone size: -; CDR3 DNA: TGTGCCAGCAGTCATGGGACGCCTGAAGCTTTCTTT; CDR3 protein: CASSHGTPEAFF
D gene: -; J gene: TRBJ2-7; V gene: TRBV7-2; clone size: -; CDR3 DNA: TGTGCCAGCAGCCCACGTAATACGGGGCCTTACGAGCAGTACTTC; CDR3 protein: CASSPRNTGPYEQYF
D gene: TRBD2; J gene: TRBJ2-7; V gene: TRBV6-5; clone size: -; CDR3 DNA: TGTGCCAGCAGCGCGGGGGAGGTTTACGAGCAGTACTTC; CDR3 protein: CASSAGEVYEQYF
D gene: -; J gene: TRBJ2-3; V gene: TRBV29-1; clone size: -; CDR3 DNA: TGCAGCCTACGTGGGCAAAAGGACACCACAGATACGCAGTATTTT; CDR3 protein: CSLRGQKDTTDTQYF